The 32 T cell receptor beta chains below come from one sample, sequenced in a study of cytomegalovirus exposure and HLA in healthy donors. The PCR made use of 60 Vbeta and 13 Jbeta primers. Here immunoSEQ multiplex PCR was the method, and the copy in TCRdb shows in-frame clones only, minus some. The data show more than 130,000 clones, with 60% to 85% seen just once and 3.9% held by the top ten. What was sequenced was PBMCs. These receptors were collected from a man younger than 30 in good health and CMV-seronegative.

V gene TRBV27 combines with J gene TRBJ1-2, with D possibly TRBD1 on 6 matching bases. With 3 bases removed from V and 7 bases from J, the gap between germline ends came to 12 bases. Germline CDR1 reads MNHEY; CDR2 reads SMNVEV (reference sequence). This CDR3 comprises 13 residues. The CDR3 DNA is TGTGCCAGCAGTTTTACAGGGCTTTCTGGCTACACCTTC. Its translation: CASSFTGLSGYTF.

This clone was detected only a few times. The CDR3: CASRRRASDEQFF. CDR3 nucleotides: TGTGCCAGTAGGCGGAGGGCCTCGGATGAGCAGTTCTTC. This chain joins TRBV19 and TRBJ2-1; the D gene is possibly TRBD2 (6 bases). The CDR3 covers 13 residues. Germline CDR1 is LNHDA and CDR2 is SQIVND (reference sequence). Trimming took 6 bases from V and 8 from J, leaving 14 bases between them.

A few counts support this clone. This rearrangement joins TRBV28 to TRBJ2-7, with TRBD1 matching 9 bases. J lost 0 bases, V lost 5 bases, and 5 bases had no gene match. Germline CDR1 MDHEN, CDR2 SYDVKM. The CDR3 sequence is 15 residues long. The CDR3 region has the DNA TGTGCCAGCAGTCCATGGACAGGGGCCTCCTACGAGCAGTACTTC. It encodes CASSPWTGASYEQYF. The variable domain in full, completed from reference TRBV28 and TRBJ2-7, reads DVKVTQSSRYLVKRTGEKVFLECVQDMDHENMFWYRQDPGLGLRLIYFSYDVKMKEKGDIPEGYSVSREKKERFSLILESASTNQTSMYLCASSPWTGASYEQYFGPGTRLTVT.

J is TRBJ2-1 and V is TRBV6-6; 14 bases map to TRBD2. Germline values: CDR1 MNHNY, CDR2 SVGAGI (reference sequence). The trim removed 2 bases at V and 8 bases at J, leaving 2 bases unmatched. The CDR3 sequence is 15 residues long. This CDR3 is CASSYGTSGSDEQFF. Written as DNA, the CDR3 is TGTGCCAGCAGTTACGGGACTAGCGGGAGTGATGAGCAGTTCTTC.

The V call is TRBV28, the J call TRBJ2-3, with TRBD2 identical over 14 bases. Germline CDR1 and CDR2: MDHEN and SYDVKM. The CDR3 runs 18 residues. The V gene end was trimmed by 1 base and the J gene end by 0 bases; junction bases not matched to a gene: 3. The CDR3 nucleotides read TGTGCCAGCAGTTTATTCGGGACTAGCGGGAGCAGCACAGATACGCAGTATTTT. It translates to CASSLFGTSGSSTDTQYF.

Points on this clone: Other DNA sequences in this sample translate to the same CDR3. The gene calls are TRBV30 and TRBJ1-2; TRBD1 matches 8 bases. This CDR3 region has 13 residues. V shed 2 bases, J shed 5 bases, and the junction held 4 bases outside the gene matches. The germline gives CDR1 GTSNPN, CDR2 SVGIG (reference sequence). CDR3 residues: CAWSRDRPYGYTF. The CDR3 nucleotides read TGTGCCTGGAGTCGGGACAGGCCTTATGGCTACACCTTC.

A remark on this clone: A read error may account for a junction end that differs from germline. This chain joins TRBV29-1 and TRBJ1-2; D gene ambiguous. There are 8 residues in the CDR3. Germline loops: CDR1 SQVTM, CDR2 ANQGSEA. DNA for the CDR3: TGCAGCGTTGATGGGGAGCTCTTC. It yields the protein CSVDGELF. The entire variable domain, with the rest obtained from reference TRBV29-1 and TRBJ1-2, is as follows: SAVISQKPSRDICQRGTSLTIQCQVDSQVTMMFWYRQQPGQSLTLIATANQGSEATYESGFVIDKFPISRPNLTFSTLTVSNMSPEDSSIYLCSVDGELFGSGTRLTVV.

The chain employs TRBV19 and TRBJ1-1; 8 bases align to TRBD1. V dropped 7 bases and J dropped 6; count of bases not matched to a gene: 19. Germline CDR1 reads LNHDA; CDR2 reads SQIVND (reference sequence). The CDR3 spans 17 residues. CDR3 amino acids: CASTLSQGARRRAEAFF. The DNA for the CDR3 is TGTGCCAGTACCTTATCGCAGGGGGCTCGTAGGCGCGCTGAAGCTTTCTTT.

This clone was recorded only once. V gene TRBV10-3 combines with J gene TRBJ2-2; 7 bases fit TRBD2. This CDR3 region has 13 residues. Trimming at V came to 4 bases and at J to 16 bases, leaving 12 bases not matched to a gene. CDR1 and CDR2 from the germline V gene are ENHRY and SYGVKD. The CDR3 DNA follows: TGTGCCATCAGTGTAGATGGGACTACCGGTGGGTTTTTT. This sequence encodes CAISVDGTTGGFF.

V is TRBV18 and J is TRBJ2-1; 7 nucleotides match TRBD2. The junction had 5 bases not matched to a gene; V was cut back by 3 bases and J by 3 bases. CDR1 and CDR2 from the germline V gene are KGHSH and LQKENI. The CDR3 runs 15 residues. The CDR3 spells CASSPQWGGYNEQFF. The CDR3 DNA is TGTGCCAGCTCACCTCAGTGGGGGGGCTACAATGAGCAGTTCTTC.

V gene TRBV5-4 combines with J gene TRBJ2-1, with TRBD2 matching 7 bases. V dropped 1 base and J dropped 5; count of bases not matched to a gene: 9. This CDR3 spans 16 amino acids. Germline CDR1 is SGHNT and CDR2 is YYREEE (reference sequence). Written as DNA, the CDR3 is TGTGCCAGCAGCTTGCGTTCCGGACTAGTTAACAATGAGCAGTTCTTC. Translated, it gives CASSLRSGLVNNEQFF.

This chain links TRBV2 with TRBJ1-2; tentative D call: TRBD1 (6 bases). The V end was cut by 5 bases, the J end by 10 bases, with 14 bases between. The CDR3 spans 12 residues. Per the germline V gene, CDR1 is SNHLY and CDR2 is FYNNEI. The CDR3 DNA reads TGTGCCAGCAGTATACAGGGAGTCGACTACACCTTC. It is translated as CASSIQGVDYTF.

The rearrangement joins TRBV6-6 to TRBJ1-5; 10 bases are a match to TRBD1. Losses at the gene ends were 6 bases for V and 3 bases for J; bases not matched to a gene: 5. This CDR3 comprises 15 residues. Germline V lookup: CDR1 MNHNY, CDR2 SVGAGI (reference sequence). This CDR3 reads CASSPGTGANQPQHF. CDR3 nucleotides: TGTGCCAGCAGCCCCGGGACAGGGGCCAATCAGCCCCAGCATTTT.

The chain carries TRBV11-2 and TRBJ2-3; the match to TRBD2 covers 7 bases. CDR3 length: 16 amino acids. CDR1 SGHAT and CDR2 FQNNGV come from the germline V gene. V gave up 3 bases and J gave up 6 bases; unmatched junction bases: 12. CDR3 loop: CASSFYLAGGSDTQYF. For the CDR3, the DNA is TGTGCCAGCAGCTTCTACTTAGCGGGTGGATCCGATACGCAGTATTTT.

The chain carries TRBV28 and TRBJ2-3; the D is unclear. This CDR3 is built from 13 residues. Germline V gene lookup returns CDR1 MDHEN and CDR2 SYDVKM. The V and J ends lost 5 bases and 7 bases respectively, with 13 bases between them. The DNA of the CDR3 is TGTGCCAGCAGTCTCGGTTCGTCATATACGCAGTATTTT. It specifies CASSLGSSYTQYF.

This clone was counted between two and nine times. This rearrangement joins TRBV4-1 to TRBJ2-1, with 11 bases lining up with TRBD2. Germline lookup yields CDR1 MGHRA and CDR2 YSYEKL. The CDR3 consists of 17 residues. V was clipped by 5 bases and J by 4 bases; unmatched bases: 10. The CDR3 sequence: CASSFRHSGGVYNEQFF. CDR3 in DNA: TGCGCCAGCAGCTTCAGACATAGCGGGGGGGTTTACAATGAGCAGTTCTTC.

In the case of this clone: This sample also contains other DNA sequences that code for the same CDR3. CDR3 sequence: CAWSIQGNQPQHF. For the CDR3, the DNA is TGTGCCTGGAGTATACAGGGGAATCAGCCCCAGCATTTT. The chain joins TRBV30 to TRBJ1-5; 7 bases are a match to TRBD1. The junction had 2 bases not matched to a gene; V was cut back by 2 bases and J by 4 bases. Germline values: CDR1 GTSNPN, CDR2 SVGIG (reference sequence). The CDR3 sequence is 13 residues long.

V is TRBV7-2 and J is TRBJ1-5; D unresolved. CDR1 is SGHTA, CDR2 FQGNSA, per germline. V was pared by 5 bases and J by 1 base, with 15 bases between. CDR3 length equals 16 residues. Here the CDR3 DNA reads TGTGCCAGCAGCCCCGTCGGTACAGCCAGCAATCAGCCCCAGCATTTT. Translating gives CASSPVGTASNQPQHF.

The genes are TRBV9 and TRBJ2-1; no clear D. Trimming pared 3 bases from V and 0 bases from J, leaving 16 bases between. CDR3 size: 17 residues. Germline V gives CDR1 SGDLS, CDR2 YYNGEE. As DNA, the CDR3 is TGTGCCAGCAGCGCCGGATACTACGAGAACTCCTACAATGAGCAGTTCTTC. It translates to CASSAGYYENSYNEQFF.

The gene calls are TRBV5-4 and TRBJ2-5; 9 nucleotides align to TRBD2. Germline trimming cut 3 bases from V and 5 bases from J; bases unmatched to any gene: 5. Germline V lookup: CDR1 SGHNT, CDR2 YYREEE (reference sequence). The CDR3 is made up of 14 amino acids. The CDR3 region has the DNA TGTGCCAGCAGCTCCTTAGCGGGAGATGAGACCCAGTACTTC. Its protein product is CASSSLAGDETQYF.

CDR3 in amino acids: CASGLSGTSGGYEQFF. The CDR3 coding sequence is TGCGCCAGCGGACTTTCCGGGACTAGCGGGGGGTATGAGCAGTTCTTC. The chain carries TRBV5-1 and TRBJ2-1; 15 nucleotides align to TRBD2. Trimming took 7 bases from V and 8 from J; bases not matched to a gene: 10. Germline V gene data show CDR1 as SGHRS and CDR2 as YFSETQ. The CDR3 spans 16 residues.

The CDR3 protein is CASSFRVSNQPQHF. In DNA, the CDR3 is TGTGCCAGTAGTTTCCGGGTTAGCAATCAGCCCCAGCATTTT. The chain recombines TRBV19 with TRBJ1-5; the D is unclear. This CDR3 has 14 amino acids. CDR1 is LNHDA and CDR2 is SQIVND in the germline V gene (reference sequence). The V gene lost 5 bases and the J gene lost 0 bases, with 8 bases spanning the gap.

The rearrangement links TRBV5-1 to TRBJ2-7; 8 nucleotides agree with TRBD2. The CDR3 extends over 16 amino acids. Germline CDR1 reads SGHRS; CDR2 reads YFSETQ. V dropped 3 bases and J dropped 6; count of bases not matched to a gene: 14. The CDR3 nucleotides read TGCGCCAGCAGCTCGGGGGAGGCTAGCGGGCCTCGCGAGCAGTACTTC. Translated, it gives CASSSGEASGPREQYF.

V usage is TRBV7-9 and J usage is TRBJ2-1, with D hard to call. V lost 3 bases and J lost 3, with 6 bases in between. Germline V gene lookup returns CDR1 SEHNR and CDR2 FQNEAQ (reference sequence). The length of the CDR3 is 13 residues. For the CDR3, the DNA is TGTGCCAGCAGCTTGGGCTACTACAATGAGCAGTTCTTC. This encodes CASSLGYYNEQFF.

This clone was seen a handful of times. The CDR3 DNA is TGTGCCAGCAGTCGACAGGGGAGCGGGGCCAACGTCCTGACTTTC. Amino acid sequence: CASSRQGSGANVLTF. The chain carries TRBV27 and TRBJ2-6; 8 nucleotides agree with TRBD1. J lost 4 bases, V lost 5 bases, and 4 bases had no gene match. The CDR3 loop spans 15 amino acids. The germline CDR1 and CDR2 sequences are MNHEY and SMNVEV (reference sequence).

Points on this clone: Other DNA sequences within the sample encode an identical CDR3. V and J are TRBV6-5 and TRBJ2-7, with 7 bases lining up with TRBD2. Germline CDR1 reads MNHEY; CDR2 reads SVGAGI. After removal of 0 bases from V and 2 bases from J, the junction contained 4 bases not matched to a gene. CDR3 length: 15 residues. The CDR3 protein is CASSYSRSGAYEQYF. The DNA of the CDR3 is TGTGCCAGCAGTTACTCGAGGAGCGGGGCCTACGAGCAGTACTTC.

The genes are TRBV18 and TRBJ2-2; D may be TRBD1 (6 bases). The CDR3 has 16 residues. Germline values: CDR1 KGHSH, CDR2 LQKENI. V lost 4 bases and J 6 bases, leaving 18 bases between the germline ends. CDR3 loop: CASSRLRGQLAGELFF. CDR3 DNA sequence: TGTGCCAGCTCACGACTACGCGGACAGTTAGCCGGGGAGCTGTTTTTT.

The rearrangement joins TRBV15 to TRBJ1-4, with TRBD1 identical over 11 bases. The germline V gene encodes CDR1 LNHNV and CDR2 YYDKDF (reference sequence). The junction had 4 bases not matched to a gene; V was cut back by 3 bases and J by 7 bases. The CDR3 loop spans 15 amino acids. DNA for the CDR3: TGTGCCACCAGCAGGCTCGGGACAGGGGGTGAAAAACTGTTTTTT. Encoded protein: CATSRLGTGGEKLFF.

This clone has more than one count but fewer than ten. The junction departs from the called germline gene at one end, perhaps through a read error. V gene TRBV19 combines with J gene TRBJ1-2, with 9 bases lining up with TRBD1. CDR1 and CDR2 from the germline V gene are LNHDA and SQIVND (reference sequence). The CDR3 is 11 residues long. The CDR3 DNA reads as TGTGCCAGTAGTCTCTCGGGACAGGGAGTCTTC. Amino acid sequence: CASSLSGQGVF.

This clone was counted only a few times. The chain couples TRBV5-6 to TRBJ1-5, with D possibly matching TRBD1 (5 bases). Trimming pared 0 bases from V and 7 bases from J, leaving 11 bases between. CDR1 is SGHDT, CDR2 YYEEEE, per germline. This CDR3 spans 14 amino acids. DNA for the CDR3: TGTGCCAGCAGCTTGGTTGGGGCAGACCAGCCCCAGCATTTT. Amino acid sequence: CASSLVGADQPQHF. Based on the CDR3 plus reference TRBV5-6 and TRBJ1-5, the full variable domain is DAGVTQSPTHLIKTRGQQVTLRCSPKSGHDTVSWYQQALGQGPQFIFQYYEEEERQRGNFPDRFSGHQFPNYSSELNVNALLLGDSALYLCASSLVGADQPQHFGDGTRLSIL.

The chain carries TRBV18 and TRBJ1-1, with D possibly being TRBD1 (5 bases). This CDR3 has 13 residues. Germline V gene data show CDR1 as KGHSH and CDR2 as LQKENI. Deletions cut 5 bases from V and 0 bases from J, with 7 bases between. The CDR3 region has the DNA TGTGCCAGCTCATTGACAGTGAACACTGAAGCTTTCTTT. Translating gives CASSLTVNTEAFF.

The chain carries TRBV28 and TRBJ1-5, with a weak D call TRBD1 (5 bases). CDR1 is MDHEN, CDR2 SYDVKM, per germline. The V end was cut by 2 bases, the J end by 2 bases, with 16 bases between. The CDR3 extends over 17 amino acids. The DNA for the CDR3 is TGTGCCAGCAGTTTACGCGGACGGACAAGGGGCAATCAGCCCCAGCATTTT. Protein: CASSLRGRTRGNQPQHF. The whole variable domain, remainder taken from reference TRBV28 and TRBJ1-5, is DVKVTQSSRYLVKRTGEKVFLECVQDMDHENMFWYRQDPGLGLRLIYFSYDVKMKEKGDIPEGYSVSREKKERFSLILESASTNQTSMYLCASSLRGRTRGNQPQHFGDGTRLSIL.